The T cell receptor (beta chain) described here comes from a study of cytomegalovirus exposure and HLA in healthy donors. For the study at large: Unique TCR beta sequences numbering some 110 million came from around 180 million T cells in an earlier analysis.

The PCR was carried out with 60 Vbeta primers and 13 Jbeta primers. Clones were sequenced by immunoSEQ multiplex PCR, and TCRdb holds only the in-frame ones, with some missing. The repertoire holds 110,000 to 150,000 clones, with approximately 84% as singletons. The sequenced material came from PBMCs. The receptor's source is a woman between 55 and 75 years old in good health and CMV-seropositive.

The CDR3 here is CASSSRTGTDTQYF. The CDR3 DNA is TGTGCCAGCAGTTCCCGGACAGGCACAGATACGCAGTATTTT. The chain has TRBV6-6 and TRBJ2-3; D perhaps matches TRBD1 (6 bases). Germline V gene lookup returns CDR1 MNHNY and CDR2 SVGAGI (reference sequence). The CDR3 extends over 14 amino acids. Trimming took off 4 bases at V and 1 base at J, with 9 bases between the two ends.